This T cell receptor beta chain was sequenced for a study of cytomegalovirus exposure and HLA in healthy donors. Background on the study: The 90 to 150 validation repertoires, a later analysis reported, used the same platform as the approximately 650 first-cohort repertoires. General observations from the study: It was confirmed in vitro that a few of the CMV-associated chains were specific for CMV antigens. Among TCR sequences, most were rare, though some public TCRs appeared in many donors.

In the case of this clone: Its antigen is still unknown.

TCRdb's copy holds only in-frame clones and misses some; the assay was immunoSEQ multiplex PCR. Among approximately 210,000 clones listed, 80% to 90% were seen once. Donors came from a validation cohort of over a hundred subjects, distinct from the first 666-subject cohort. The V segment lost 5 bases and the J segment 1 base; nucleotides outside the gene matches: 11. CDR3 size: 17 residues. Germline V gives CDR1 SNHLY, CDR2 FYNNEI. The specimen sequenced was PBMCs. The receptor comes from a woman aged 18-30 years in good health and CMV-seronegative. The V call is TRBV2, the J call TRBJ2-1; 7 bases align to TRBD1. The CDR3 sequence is CASSLFTGQLSYNEQFF. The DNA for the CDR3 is TGTGCCAGCAGTTTATTTACGGGACAGTTGTCCTACAATGAGCAGTTCTTC.